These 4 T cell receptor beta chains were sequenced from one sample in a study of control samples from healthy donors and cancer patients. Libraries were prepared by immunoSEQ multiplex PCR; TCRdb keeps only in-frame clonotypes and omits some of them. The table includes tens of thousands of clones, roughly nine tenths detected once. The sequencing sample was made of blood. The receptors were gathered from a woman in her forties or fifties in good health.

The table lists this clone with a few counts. The CDR3 bases are TGTGCCAGTAGTCTCCGGACAGGGGGCACGGGTGGCTACACCTTC. It yields the protein CASSLRTGGTGGYTF. V is TRBV19 and J is TRBJ1-2; 11 bases match TRBD1. The CDR3 runs to 15 residues. Germline CDR1 is LNHDA and CDR2 is SQIVND (reference sequence). V shed 5 bases, J shed 7 bases, and the junction held 9 bases outside the gene matches.

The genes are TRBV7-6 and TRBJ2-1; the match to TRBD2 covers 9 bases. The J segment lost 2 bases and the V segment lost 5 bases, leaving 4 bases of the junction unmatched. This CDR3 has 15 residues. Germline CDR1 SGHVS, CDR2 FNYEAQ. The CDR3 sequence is CASSAAGGAYNEQFF. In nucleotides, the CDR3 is TGTGCCAGCAGCGCCGCGGGGGGGGCCTACAATGAGCAGTTCTTC.

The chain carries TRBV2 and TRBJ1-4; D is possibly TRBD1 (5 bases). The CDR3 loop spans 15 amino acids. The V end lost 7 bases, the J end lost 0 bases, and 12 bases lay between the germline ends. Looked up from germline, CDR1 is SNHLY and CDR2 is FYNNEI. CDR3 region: CASTEGPATNEKLFF. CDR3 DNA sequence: TGTGCCAGCACCGAGGGGCCGGCAACTAATGAAAAACTGTTTTTT.

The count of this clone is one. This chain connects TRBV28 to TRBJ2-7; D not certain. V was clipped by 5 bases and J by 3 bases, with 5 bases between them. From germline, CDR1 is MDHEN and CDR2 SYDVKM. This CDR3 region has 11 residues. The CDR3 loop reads CASSPHYEQYF. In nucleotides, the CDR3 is TGTGCCAGCAGTCCCCACTACGAGCAGTACTTC.